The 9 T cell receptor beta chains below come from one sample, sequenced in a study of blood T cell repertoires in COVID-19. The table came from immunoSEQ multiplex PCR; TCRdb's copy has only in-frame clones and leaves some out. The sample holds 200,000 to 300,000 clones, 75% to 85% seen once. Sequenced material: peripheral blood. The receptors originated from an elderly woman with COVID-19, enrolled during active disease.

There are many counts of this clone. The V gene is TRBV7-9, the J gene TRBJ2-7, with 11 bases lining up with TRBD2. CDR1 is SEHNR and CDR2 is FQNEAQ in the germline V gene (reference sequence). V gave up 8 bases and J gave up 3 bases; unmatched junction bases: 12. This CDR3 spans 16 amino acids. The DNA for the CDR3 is TGTGCCAGCGCCTCCTCACTAGCGGGGGCATACTACGAGCAGTACTTC. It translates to CASASSLAGAYYEQYF.

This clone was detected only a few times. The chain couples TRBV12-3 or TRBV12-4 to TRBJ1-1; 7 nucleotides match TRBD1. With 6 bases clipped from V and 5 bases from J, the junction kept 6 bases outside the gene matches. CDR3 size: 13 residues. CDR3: CASRFSTGTEAFF. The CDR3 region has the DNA TGTGCCAGCAGATTTTCGACAGGGACTGAAGCTTTCTTT.

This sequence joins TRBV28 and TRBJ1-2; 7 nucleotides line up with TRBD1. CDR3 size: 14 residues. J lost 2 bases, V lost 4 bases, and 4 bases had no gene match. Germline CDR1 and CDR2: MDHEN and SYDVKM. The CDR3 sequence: CASSSGQVNYGYTF. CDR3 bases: TGTGCCAGCAGTTCCGGACAGGTCAACTATGGCTACACCTTC.

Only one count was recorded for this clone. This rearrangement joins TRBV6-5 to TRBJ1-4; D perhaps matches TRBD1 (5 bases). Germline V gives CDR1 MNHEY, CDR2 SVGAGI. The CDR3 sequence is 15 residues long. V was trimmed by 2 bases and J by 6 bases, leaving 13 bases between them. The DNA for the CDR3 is TGTGCCAGCAGTTACGGGGGAGGAGGTCATGAAAAACTGTTTTTT. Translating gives CASSYGGGGHEKLFF.

The chain's CDR3 is CASSLSGTNYGYTF. CDR3 DNA sequence: TGTGCCAGCAGCTTATCGGGGACAAACTATGGCTACACCTTC. The rearrangement joins TRBV7-9 to TRBJ1-2; weak D call: TRBD1 (6 bases). The germline CDR1 and CDR2 sequences are SEHNR and FQNEAQ (reference sequence). V lost 2 bases and J 2 bases, leaving 9 bases between the germline ends. CDR3 length: 14 amino acids.

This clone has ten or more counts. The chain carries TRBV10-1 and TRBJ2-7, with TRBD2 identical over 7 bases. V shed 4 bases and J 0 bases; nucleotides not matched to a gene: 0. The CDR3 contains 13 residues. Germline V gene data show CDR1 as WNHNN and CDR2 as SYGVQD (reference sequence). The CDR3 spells CASSAGGSYEQYF. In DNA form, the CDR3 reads TGCGCCAGCAGTGCGGGGGGCTCCTACGAGCAGTACTTC.

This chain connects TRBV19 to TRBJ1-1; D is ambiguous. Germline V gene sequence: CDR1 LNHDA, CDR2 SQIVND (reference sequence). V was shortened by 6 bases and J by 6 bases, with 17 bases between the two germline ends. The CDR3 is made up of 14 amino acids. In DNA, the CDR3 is TGTGCCAGTAGAGTTTCGGGTGGAGGCCCTGAAGCTTTCTTT. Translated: CASRVSGGGPEAFF.

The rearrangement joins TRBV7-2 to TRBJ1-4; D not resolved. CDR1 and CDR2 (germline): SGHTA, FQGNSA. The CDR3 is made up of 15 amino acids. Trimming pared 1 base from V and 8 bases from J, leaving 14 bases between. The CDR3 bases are TGTGCCAGCAGCTTAGAGAGGGAGTGGGCCGAAAAACTGTTTTTT. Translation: CASSLEREWAEKLFF.

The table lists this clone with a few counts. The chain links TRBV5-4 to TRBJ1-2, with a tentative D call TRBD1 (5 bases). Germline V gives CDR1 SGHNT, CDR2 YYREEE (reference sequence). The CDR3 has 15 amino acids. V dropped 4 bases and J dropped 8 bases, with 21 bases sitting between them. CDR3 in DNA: TGTGCCAGCAGCCCACGGGGGAAGGTCCTTGCAGGCTACACCTTC. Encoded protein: CASSPRGKVLAGYTF.